The 27 T cell receptor beta chains given below trace back to one sample, sequenced in a study of tumor-infiltrating lymphocytes in localized non-small cell lung cancer. The method was immunoSEQ multiplex PCR; TCRdb's version includes in-frame clones alone and lacks a portion of them. The sample has more than 9,500 clones, about 85% seen once. Sequenced input: lung tumor tissue. The source is a human donor with non-small cell lung cancer.

The rearrangement links TRBV18 to TRBJ1-5, with D uncertain. V lost 2 bases to trimming and J lost 6 bases, with 11 bases between them. Germline loops: CDR1 KGHSH, CDR2 LQKENI. The CDR3 is 14 amino acids. CDR3: CASSPNSLGQPQHF. CDR3 nucleotide sequence: TGTGCCAGCTCACCAAACAGTTTAGGTCAGCCCCAGCATTTT.

This clone was observed once. This chain's CDR3 is CSVALGGGGGQPQHF. Written as DNA, the CDR3 is TGCAGCGTTGCGTTGGGCGGGGGAGGAGGACAGCCCCAGCATTTT. The chain employs TRBV29-1 and TRBJ1-5, with a tentative D call TRBD1 (5 bases). Germline CDR1 reads SQVTM; CDR2 reads ANQGSEA. V lost 4 bases to trimming and J lost 7 bases, with 20 bases between them. This CDR3 is 15 amino acids long.

The V and J genes are TRBV4-2 and TRBJ2-1; D tentatively fits TRBD1 or TRBD2 (5 bases each). Germline lookup yields CDR1 LGHNA and CDR2 YNFKEQ. The CDR3 is made up of 15 amino acids. V was pared by 1 base and J by 10 bases, with 17 bases between. CDR3 in DNA: TGTGCCAGCAGCCAAGTGCTTGGGACGGACCCCGAGCAGTTCTTC. Translated, it gives CASSQVLGTDPEQFF.

V and J are TRBV7-2 and TRBJ2-7; no firm D call. Trimming stripped 1 base from V and 2 bases from J, with 12 bases between. The CDR3 is made up of 15 amino acids. The germline gives CDR1 SGHTA, CDR2 FQGNSA. The CDR3 region has the DNA TGTGCCAGCAGCTTAGAAGGGTTAAGCACCTACGAGCAGTACTTC. As protein: CASSLEGLSTYEQYF.

This clone occurred a few times. The chain couples TRBV19 to TRBJ2-7, with 7 bases identical to TRBD1. V shed 6 bases, J shed 2 bases, and the junction held 10 bases outside the gene matches. In germline, CDR1 is LNHDA, CDR2 SQIVND (reference sequence). The CDR3 contains 15 residues. The CDR3 loop is CASRKSGQTAYEQYF. The CDR3 nucleotides are TGTGCCAGTAGGAAATCGGGACAGACTGCCTACGAGCAGTACTTC.

This clone is deemed medium-sized (0.01 to 0.1%). The V and J genes are TRBV7-9 and TRBJ1-6; no clear D. Germline CDR1 reads SEHNR; CDR2 reads FQNEAQ (reference sequence). The CDR3 covers 15 residues. The V gene lost 5 bases and the J gene lost 7 bases, with 15 bases spanning the gap. The CDR3 nucleotides are TGTGCCAGCAGCCAAATGACAAGTCCCAATTCACCCCTCCACTTT. It yields the protein CASSQMTSPNSPLHF. The variable domain in full, completed from reference TRBV7-9 and TRBJ1-6, reads DTGVSQNPRHKITKRGQNVTFRCDPISEHNRLYWYRQTLGQGPEFLTYFQNEAQLEKSRLLSDRFSAERPKGSFSTLEIQRTEQGDSAMYLCASSQMTSPNSPLHFGNGTRLTVT.

The chain joins TRBV10-2 to TRBJ2-3; tentatively, D is TRBD1 (6 bases). Germline CDR1 and CDR2: WSHSY and SAAADI. The CDR3 spans 14 residues. V lost 6 bases and J lost 4, with 14 bases in between. CDR3: CASRLTGTPDTQYF. In nucleotides, the CDR3 is TGCGCCAGCAGACTAACAGGGACCCCAGATACGCAGTATTTT.

The genes are TRBV19 and TRBJ2-5, with D unclear. The CDR3 covers 14 residues. From germline, CDR1 is LNHDA and CDR2 SQIVND (reference sequence). Trimming pared 1 base from V and 5 bases from J, leaving 11 bases between. The CDR3 DNA is TGTGCCAGTAGTATAGGGGCTAACCGGGAGACCCAGTACTTC. It is translated as CASSIGANRETQYF.

The chain has TRBV5-1 and TRBJ1-2, with TRBD1 as a possible D gene (5 bases). V lost 1 base to trimming and J lost 3 bases, with 13 bases between them. Germline V lookup: CDR1 SGHRS, CDR2 YFSETQ. This CDR3 region has 15 residues. CDR3 bases: TGCGCCAGCAGCTTGTTGGGGGGAACGGACTATGGCTACACCTTC. It yields the protein CASSLLGGTDYGYTF.

The V and J genes are TRBV19 and TRBJ1-1; D is unresolved. Looked up from germline, CDR1 is LNHDA and CDR2 is SQIVND (reference sequence). V gave up 1 base and J gave up 5 bases, with 11 bases separating them. CDR3 length: 14 residues. CDR3 amino acids: CASSIGGPRTEAFF. The CDR3 region has the DNA TGTGCCAGTAGTATAGGTGGCCCTCGGACTGAAGCTTTCTTT.

The chain is built from TRBV19 and TRBJ2-3; D possibly corresponds to TRBD2 (7 bases). The CDR3 sequence is 15 residues long. Germline assignment: CDR1 LNHDA and CDR2 SQIVND (reference sequence). V was cut by 3 bases and J by 2 bases, with 12 bases left in between. CDR3 DNA: TGTGCCAGTAGTATGGGGGGGCAAGTCACAGATACGCAGTATTTT. Translated: CASSMGGQVTDTQYF.

The rearrangement uses TRBV5-6 and TRBJ1-1; the D gene is possibly TRBD1 (6 bases). Germline V lookup: CDR1 SGHDT, CDR2 YYEEEE. Deletions cut 0 bases from V and 1 base from J, with 10 bases between. This CDR3 has 15 amino acids. The CDR3 loop is CASSLAYRANTEAFF. CDR3 in DNA: TGTGCCAGCAGCTTGGCTTACAGGGCGAACACTGAAGCTTTCTTT.

The chain joins TRBV7-8 to TRBJ1-1; D gene unclear. Per germline, CDR1 SGHVS and CDR2 FQNEAQ. CDR3 length equals 14 residues. V lost 5 bases to trimming and J lost 6 bases, with 16 bases between them. The CDR3 nucleotides read TGTGCCAGCAGCCGTACGGAGGGTAGAGCTGAAGCTTTCTTT. Its translation: CASSRTEGRAEAFF.

The genes are TRBV5-1 and TRBJ2-2, with a weak D call TRBD2 (5 bases). The germline V gene has CDR1 SGHRS and CDR2 YFSETQ. V was pared by 0 bases and J by 3 bases, with 12 bases between. The CDR3 contains 16 residues. CDR3 DNA: TGCGCCAGCAGCTTGGGGACTCCACCCGACACCGGGGAGCTGTTTTTT. Translation: CASSLGTPPDTGELFF.

V gene TRBV7-9 combines with J gene TRBJ1-2, with unresolved D. This CDR3 region has 12 residues. V shed 3 bases and J shed 8 bases, with 10 bases lying between them. The germline V gene encodes CDR1 SEHNR and CDR2 FQNEAQ (reference sequence). CDR3 sequence: CASSFGEYGYTF. Here the CDR3 DNA reads TGTGCCAGCAGCTTTGGGGAATACGGCTACACCTTC.

The chain employs TRBV11-2 and TRBJ1-2; D might be TRBD1 (5 bases). Per the germline V gene, CDR1 is SGHAT and CDR2 is FQNNGV. The CDR3 is 15 residues long. Trimming removed 0 bases at V and 8 bases at J, with 16 bases between. The CDR3 DNA sequence: TGTGCCAGCAGCTTAGAGGGCGGGGCCCCCGGAGGCTACACCTTC. Encoded protein: CASSLEGGAPGGYTF.

The rearrangement joins TRBV13 to TRBJ2-1; TRBD2 agrees at 15 bases. Germline V gene sequence: CDR1 PRHDT, CDR2 FYEKMQ (reference sequence). V lost 6 bases to trimming and J lost 10 bases; unmatched junction nucleotides: 19. The CDR3 spans 19 residues. This CDR3 reads CASRFSPSRTSGGAREQFF. The CDR3 bases are TGTGCCAGCAGATTTTCCCCGTCCCGGACTAGCGGGGGGGCCAGGGAGCAGTTCTTC.

This chain joins TRBV11-3 and TRBJ2-6; no clear D gene. Trimming left V 5 bases short and J 1 base short, with 9 bases between. CDR3 length: 15 residues. Germline V CDR1 and CDR2: SGHNT, YENEEA. CDR3 residues: CASSAGGSGANVLTF. The CDR3 DNA reads TGTGCCAGCAGCGCCGGTGGGTCTGGGGCCAACGTCCTGACTTTC.

The V gene is TRBV4-3, the J gene TRBJ1-2; D gene unclear. Germline loops: CDR1 LGHNA, CDR2 YSLEER. V was pared by 4 bases and J by 4 bases, with 10 bases between. This CDR3 region has 13 residues. CDR3 in amino acids: CASSRGGTYGYTF. For the CDR3, the DNA is TGCGCCAGCAGCCGAGGAGGTACCTATGGCTACACCTTC.

The gene calls are TRBV10-3 and TRBJ1-2; 12 bases line up with TRBD1. The CDR3 loop spans 19 amino acids. Germline V gene sequence: CDR1 ENHRY, CDR2 SYGVKD. V shed 2 bases, J shed 3 bases, and the junction held 13 bases outside the gene matches. The CDR3 loop is CAISEPPPGTGGADYGYTF. The DNA for the CDR3 is TGTGCCATCAGTGAGCCCCCACCCGGGACAGGGGGCGCGGACTATGGCTACACCTTC.

The V and J genes are TRBV25-1 and TRBJ1-4; D not resolved. The CDR3 covers 13 residues. Trimming removed 5 bases at V and 4 bases at J, with 8 bases between. Germline V gene lookup returns CDR1 MGHDK and CDR2 SYGVNS. CDR3 sequence reads: CASSRLFNEKLFF. The CDR3 region has the DNA TGTGCCAGCAGTCGGCTGTTTAATGAAAAACTGTTTTTT.

The chain uses TRBV11-2 and TRBJ2-7, with D hard to call. This CDR3 is built from 13 residues. The V end lost 5 bases, the J end lost 2 bases, and 10 bases lay between the germline ends. Germline loops: CDR1 SGHAT, CDR2 FQNNGV. The CDR3 DNA sequence: TGTGCCAGCAGCCCCTTCAATGCCTACGAGCAGTACTTC. This sequence encodes CASSPFNAYEQYF. The full variable domain, rest sourced from reference TRBV11-2 and TRBJ2-7, is EAGVAQSPRYKIIEKRQSVAFWCNPISGHATLYWYQQILGQGPKLLIQFQNNGVVDDSQLPKDRFSAERLKGVDSTLKIQPAKLEDSAVYLCASSPFNAYEQYFGPGTRLTVT.

J is TRBJ2-3 and V is TRBV19; tentatively, D is TRBD1 (5 bases). The CDR3 contains 11 residues. Germline V gene lookup returns CDR1 LNHDA and CDR2 SQIVND (reference sequence). V lost 10 bases and J lost 9, with 14 bases in between. The CDR3 spells CAIAAGRTQYF. For the CDR3, the DNA is TGTGCCATTGCGGCAGGGCGGACGCAGTATTTT.

This clone has just a few counts. This same CDR3 is encoded by further DNA sequences in the sample. The gene calls are TRBV6-5 and TRBJ2-7; D remains ambiguous. Looked up from germline, CDR1 is MNHEY and CDR2 is SVGAGI. CDR3 length: 15 amino acids. Trimming left V 2 bases short and J 1 base short, with 12 bases between. The CDR3 loop reads CASSYTQTGSYEQYF. The CDR3 nucleotides are TGTGCCAGCAGTTACACCCAGACGGGTTCCTACGAGCAGTACTTC.

The chain employs TRBV7-2 and TRBJ1-5, with D perhaps TRBD1 (6 bases). The germline V gene has CDR1 SGHTA and CDR2 FQGNSA. The CDR3 is 13 amino acids. V was pared by 2 bases and J by 4 bases, with 6 bases between. In DNA, the CDR3 is TGTGCCAGCAGCTTAAGGGGGAATCAGCCCCAGCATTTT. The encoded protein is CASSLRGNQPQHF.

This clone was counted a few times. The chain uses TRBV18 and TRBJ1-2; D is uncertain. Germline CDR1 reads KGHSH; CDR2 reads LQKENI. The CDR3 sequence is 13 residues long. Trimming shortened V by 1 base and J by 3 bases, and 6 bases separated the two germline ends. This CDR3 reads CASSPQGDYGYTF. CDR3 DNA: TGTGCCAGCTCACCACAGGGTGACTATGGCTACACCTTC. Variable domain in full (rest from reference TRBV18 and TRBJ1-2): NAGVMQNPRHLVRRRGQEARLRCSPMKGHSHVYWYRQLPEEGLKFMVYLQKENIIDESGMPKERFSAEFPKEGPSILRIQQVVRGDSAAYFCASSPQGDYGYTFGSGTRLTVV.

The V call is TRBV18, the J call TRBJ2-7; a weak D match, TRBD1 (6 bases). The length of the CDR3 is 15 residues. The germline CDR1 and CDR2 sequences are KGHSH and LQKENI. The V end was cut by 3 bases, the J end by 2 bases, with 14 bases between. CDR3 sequence: CASSPDLDRAYEQYF. The CDR3, as DNA: TGTGCCAGCTCACCGGATTTGGACAGAGCCTACGAGCAGTACTTC.